Listed here is a single TCR beta chain. This specimen belongs to a study of blood T cell repertoires in COVID-19. Across the study: Whether acute or convalescent, the COVID-19 samples came from the United States, Italy and Spain. PBMCs, B-cell-depleted T cells, or T cells provided the cDNA or gDNA that made up the material.

Measured with immunoSEQ multiplex PCR; TCRdb has only the in-frame clones, and not every one. The repertoire consists of fewer than 85,000 clones, with about 90% occurring once and the leading ten covering approximately 4.4%. The CDR3 spans 17 residues. This clonotype was obtained from a man aged 50 or older with active COVID-19. The chain joins TRBV21-1 to TRBJ2-2; TRBD1, as called in the table, went unchecked against the DNA. TRBV21-1 is listed as a pseudogene. The sample taken for sequencing was peripheral blood. CDR3 region: CASSKVFTRDRTGELFF. CDR3 coding DNA: TGTGCCAGCAGCAAAGTCTTCACAAGGGACAGGACCGGGGAGCTGTTTTTT.